This T cell receptor beta chain was documented in a study of blood T cell repertoires in COVID-19. Looking at the study overall: From the United States, Italy and Spain came samples of acute and convalescent COVID-19. T cells, B-cell-depleted T cells, or PBMCs provided the cDNA or gDNA that served as material.

V was pared by 1 base and J by 2 bases, with 10 bases between. Germline V gene lookup returns CDR1 LNHDA and CDR2 SQIVND (reference sequence). CDR3 length: 15 residues. Data came from immunoSEQ multiplex PCR; TCRdb stores just in-frame clones and leaves some out. The sample yields 350,000 to 450,000 clones, around nine tenths seen once. Only one count was recorded for this clone. The sequencing input was peripheral blood. J is TRBJ2-3 and V is TRBV19; a weak D match, TRBD1 (5 bases). The TCR originated in a human donor in a cohort sampled during active COVID-19. CDR3 in DNA: TGTGCCAGTAGTATAGGACAGCCAAACACAGATACGCAGTATTTT. This gives the protein CASSIGQPNTDTQYF.